The sequence of this T cell receptor (beta chain) was determined in a study of identical twins' blood T cells. The CDR3 covers 15 residues. V lost 0 bases and J lost 4, with 11 bases in between. Germline V CDR1 and CDR2: SGHRS, YFSETQ. Each CDR3 protein gets one entry after TCRdb re-called the 5' RACE reads with MiXCR. The sample shows a few hundred thousand distinct CDR3 sequences, around 30% of them seen only once. This clonotype appeared a single time. Likely a read error: the CDR3 ends without its conserved phenylalanine or tryptophan. The receptor's source is a woman aged 18-49 years in good health. This rearrangement joins TRBV5-1 to TRBJ2-1; TRBD2 is a possible D gene (6 bases). The sequencing sample was made of PBMCs. CDR3 residues: CASSLGGVSYNEQFL. For the CDR3, the DNA is TGCGCCAGCAGCTTGGGCGGGGTTTCTTACAATGAGCAGTTCTTA.